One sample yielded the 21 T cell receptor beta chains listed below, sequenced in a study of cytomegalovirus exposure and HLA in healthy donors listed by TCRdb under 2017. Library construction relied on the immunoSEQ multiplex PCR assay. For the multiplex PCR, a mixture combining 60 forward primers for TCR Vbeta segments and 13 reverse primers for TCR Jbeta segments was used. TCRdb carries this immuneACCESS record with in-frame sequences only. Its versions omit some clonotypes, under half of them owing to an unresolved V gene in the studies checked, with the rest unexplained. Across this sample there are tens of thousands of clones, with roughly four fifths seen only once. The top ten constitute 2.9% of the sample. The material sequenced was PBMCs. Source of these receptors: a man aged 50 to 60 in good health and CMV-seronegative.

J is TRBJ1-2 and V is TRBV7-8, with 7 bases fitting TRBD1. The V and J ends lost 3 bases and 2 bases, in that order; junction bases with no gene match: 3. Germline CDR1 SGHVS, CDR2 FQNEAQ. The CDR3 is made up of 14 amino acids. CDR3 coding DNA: TGTGCCAGCAGCTTGGACAGGTTCAACTATGGCTACACCTTC. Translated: CASSLDRFNYGYTF.

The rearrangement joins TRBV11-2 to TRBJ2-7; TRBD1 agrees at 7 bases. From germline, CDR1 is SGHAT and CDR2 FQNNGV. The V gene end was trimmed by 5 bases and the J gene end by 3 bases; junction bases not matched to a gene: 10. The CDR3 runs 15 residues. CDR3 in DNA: TGTGCCAGCAGCCTGGCCAGACAGGGACACTACGAGCAGTACTTC. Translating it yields CASSLARQGHYEQYF.

The CDR3 spells CAIGSREGYEQYF. DNA for the CDR3: TGTGCCATCGGTTCGAGGGAAGGCTACGAGCAGTACTTC. V and J are TRBV10-3 and TRBJ2-7, with TRBD2 as a possible D gene (5 bases). Trimming took 8 bases from V and 3 from J, leaving 14 bases between them. The CDR3 sequence is 13 residues long. Germline assignment: CDR1 ENHRY and CDR2 SYGVKD.

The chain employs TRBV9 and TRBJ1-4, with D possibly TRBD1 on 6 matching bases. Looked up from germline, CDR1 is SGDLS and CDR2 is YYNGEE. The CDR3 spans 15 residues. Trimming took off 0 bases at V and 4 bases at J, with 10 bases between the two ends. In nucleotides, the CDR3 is TGTGCCAGCAGCGTAGGCGGGGGCTTTAATGAAAAACTGTTTTTT. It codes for CASSVGGGFNEKLFF.

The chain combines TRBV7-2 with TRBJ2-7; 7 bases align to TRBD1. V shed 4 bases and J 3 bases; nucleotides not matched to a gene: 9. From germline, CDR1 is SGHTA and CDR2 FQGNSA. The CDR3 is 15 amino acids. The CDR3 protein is CASSSPDRFNYEQYF. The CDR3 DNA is TGTGCCAGCAGCTCCCCGGACAGGTTCAACTACGAGCAGTACTTC.

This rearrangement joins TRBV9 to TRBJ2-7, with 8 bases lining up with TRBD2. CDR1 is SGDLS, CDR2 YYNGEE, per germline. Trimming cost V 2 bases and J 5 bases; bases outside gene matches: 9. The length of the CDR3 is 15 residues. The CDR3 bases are TGTGCCAGCAGCGTCACCGGGACTAGTTCACACGAGCAGTACTTC. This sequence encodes CASSVTGTSSHEQYF.

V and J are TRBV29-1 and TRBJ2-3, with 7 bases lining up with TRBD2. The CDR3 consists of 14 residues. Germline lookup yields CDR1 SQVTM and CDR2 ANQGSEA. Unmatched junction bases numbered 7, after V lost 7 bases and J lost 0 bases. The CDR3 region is CSGEGNTSTDTQYF. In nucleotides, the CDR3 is TGCAGCGGGGAGGGAAACACTAGCACAGATACGCAGTATTTT.

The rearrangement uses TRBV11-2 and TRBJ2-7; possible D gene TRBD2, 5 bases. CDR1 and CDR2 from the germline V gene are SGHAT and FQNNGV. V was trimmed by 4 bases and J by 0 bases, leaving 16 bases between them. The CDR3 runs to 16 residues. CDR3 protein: CASSSLLDSTSYEQYF. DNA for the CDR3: TGTGCCAGCAGCTCTCTCCTGGACTCCACCTCCTACGAGCAGTACTTC.

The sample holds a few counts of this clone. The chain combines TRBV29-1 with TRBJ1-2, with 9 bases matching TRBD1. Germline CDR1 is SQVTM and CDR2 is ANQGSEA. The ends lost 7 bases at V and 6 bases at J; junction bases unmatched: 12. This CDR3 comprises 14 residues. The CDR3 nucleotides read TGCAGCGCTCATTCCCAGGACAGGGGAGATGGCTACACCTTC. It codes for CSAHSQDRGDGYTF.

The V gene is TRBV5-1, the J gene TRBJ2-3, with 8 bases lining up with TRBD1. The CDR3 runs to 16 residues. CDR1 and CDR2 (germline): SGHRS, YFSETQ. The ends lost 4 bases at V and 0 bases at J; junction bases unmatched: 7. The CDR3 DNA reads TGCGCCAGCAGCGAATCGACAGGGGCTAGCACAGATACGCAGTATTTT. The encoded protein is CASSESTGASTDTQYF.

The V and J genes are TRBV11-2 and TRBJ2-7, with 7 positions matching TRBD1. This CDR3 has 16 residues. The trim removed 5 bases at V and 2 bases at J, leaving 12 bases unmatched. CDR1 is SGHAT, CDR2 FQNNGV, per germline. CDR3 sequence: CASSLSLGDRAYEQYF. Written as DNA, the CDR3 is TGTGCCAGCAGCCTATCGCTTGGGGACAGAGCCTACGAGCAGTACTTC.

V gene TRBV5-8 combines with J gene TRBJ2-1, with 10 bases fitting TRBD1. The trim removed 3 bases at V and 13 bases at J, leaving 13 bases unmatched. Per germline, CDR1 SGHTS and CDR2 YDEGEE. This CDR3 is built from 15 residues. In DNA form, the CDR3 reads TGTGCCAGCAGCTCGGGACAGGGGACCTACAAGGGACAGTTCTTC. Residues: CASSSGQGTYKGQFF.

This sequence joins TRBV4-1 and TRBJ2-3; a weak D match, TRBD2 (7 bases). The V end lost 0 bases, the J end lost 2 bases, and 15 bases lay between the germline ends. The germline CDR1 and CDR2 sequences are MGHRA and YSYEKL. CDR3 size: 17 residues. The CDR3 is CASSQEAAGAYTDTQYF. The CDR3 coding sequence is TGCGCCAGCAGCCAAGAGGCCGCGGGGGCGTACACAGATACGCAGTATTTT.

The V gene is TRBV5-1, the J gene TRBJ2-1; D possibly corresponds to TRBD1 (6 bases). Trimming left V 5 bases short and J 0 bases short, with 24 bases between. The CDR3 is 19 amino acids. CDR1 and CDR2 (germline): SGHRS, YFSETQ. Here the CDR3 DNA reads TGCGCCAGCAGATCTCCCCCCGGACGGGTAGGGGGCTCCTACAATGAGCAGTTCTTC. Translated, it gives CASRSPPGRVGGSYNEQFF.

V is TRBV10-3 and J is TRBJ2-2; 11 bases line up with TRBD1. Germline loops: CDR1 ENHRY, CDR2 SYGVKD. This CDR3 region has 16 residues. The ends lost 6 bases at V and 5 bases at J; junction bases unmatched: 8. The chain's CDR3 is CAIRPWTGGRTGELFF. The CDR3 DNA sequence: TGTGCCATCAGGCCCTGGACAGGGGGCAGGACCGGGGAGCTGTTTTTT.

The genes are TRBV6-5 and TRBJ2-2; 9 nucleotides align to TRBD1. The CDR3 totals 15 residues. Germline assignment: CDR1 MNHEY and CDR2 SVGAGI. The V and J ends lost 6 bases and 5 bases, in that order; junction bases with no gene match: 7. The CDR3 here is CASRTGGSGTGELFF. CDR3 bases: TGTGCCAGCAGGACAGGGGGGTCGGGGACCGGGGAGCTGTTTTTT.

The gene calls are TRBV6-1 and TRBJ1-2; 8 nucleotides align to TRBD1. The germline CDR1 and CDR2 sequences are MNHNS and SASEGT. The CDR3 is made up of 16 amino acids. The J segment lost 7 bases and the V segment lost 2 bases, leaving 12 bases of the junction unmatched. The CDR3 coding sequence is TGTGCCAGCAGTGAACAGGGGGCGATGATTTGGGGTGGCTACACCTTC. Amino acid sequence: CASSEQGAMIWGGYTF.

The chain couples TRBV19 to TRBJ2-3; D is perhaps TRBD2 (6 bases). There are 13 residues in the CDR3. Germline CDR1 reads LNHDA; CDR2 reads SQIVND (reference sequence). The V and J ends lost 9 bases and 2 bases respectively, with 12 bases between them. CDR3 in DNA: TGTGCCAGCCGGGGGACCTACACAGATACGCAGTATTTT. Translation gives CASRGTYTDTQYF.

The chain's CDR3 is CASRRDRASKTQYF. For the CDR3, the DNA is TGTGCCAGTCGCCGGGACAGAGCTTCAAAGACCCAGTACTTC. The J gene is TRBJ2-5, the V gene TRBV19; 7 bases map to TRBD1. In germline, CDR1 is LNHDA, CDR2 SQIVND (reference sequence). CDR3 length: 14 amino acids. The ends lost 8 bases at V and 6 bases at J; junction bases unmatched: 12.

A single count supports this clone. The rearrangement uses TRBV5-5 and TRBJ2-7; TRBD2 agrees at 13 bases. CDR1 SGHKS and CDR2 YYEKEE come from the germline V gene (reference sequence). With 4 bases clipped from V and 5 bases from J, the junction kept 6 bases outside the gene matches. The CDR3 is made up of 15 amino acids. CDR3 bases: TGTGCCAGCAGCATCTGGACTAGCGGGGGCAACGAGCAGTACTTC. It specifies CASSIWTSGGNEQYF. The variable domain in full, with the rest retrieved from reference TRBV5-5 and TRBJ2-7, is DAGVTQSPTHLIKTRGQQVTLRCSPISGHKSVSWYQQVLGQGPQFIFQYYEKEERGRGNFPDRFSARQFPNYSSELNVNALLLGDSALYLCASSIWTSGGNEQYFGPGTRLTVT.

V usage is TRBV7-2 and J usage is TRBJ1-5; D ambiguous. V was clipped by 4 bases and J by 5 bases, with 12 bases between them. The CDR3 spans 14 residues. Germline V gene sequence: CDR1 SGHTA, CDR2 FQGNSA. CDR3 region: CASSSSLEYQPQHF. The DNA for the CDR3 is TGTGCCAGCAGCTCCTCCCTGGAGTATCAGCCCCAGCATTTT.